Below are 8 T cell receptor beta chains sequenced from a single sample in a study of OX40 agonist ivuxolimab in advanced cancers. Repertoires were generated with immunoSEQ multiplex PCR, while TCRdb's copy carries only in-frame clones and drops some. The sample holds 50,000 to 65,000 clones; over 75% are singletons and the top ten take about 1%. The source material was CD4+ or CD8+ T cells sorted from blood, sampled in a trial of the OX40 agonist ivuxolimab. The receptors derive from an adult with an advanced solid tumor such as melanoma, head and neck, liver or kidney cancer.

This chain links TRBV19 with TRBJ2-5; tentative D call: TRBD2 (6 bases). This CDR3 comprises 16 residues. Trimming removed 4 bases at V and 3 bases at J, with 18 bases between. Looked up from germline, CDR1 is LNHDA and CDR2 is SQIVND (reference sequence). The CDR3 protein is CASSTQPRTGEETQYF. In nucleotides, the CDR3 is TGTGCCAGTAGTACCCAACCTAGGACGGGAGAAGAGACCCAGTACTTC.

This clone has a single count. The chain couples TRBV7-8 to TRBJ1-2; the D gene is possibly TRBD1 (5 bases). Germline V lookup: CDR1 SGHVS, CDR2 FQNEAQ. V was cut by 3 bases and J by 4 bases, with 18 bases left in between. CDR3 length equals 16 residues. The CDR3 nucleotides are TGTGCCAGCAGCTTTAAAGTTACAGGAAGCTCCTATGGCTACACCTTC. Encoded protein: CASSFKVTGSSYGYTF.

Only one count was recorded for this clone. The chain employs TRBV7-3 and TRBJ2-1, with a weak D call TRBD2 (7 bases). Germline CDR1 and CDR2: SGHTA and FQGTGA. Trimming removed 6 bases at V and 9 bases at J, with 12 bases between. The CDR3 spans 12 residues. CDR3 DNA sequence: TGTGCCAGCAGAGGGGGGGCCGGTGAGCAGTTCTTC. Protein: CASRGGAGEQFF.

The chain combines TRBV12-2 with TRBJ2-1; the D call TRBD1 from the table was never checked on the DNA. TRBV12-2 is noted as a pseudogene. The CDR3 length is 18 residues. The CDR3 DNA follows: TGTGCAAGTCGCTTAGCTTCCCGAGACCCAGGTACCTACAATGAGCAGTTCTTC. Its translation: CASRLASRDPGTYNEQFF.

V is TRBV29-1 and J is TRBJ2-1; D possibly uses TRBD1 or TRBD2 (6 bases each). The CDR3 spans 12 residues. Germline V gives CDR1 SQVTM, CDR2 ANQGSEA. Deletions cut 6 bases from V and 8 bases from J, with 14 bases between. This chain's CDR3 is CSVRRGGHEQFF. The CDR3 DNA follows: TGCAGCGTACGACGTGGGGGGCATGAGCAGTTCTTC.

This rearrangement joins TRBV6-1 to TRBJ2-5; D gene ambiguous. TRBJ2-7 explains the end of the DNA better; the J call may be wrong. CDR3 length equals 11 residues. Germline V gene lookup returns CDR1 MNHNS and CDR2 SASEGT. The CDR3 sequence: CASSEPYEQYF. In DNA form, the CDR3 reads TGTGCCAGCAGTGAACCCTACGAGCAGTACTTC.

For the CDR3, the DNA is TGTGCCAGCAGCTTTGCAGGGAAAACCGGGGAGCTGTTTTTT. Translating gives CASSFAGKTGELFF. The chain links TRBV11-3 to TRBJ2-2; D might be TRBD1 (5 bases). The CDR3 has 14 residues. The V end was cut by 3 bases, the J end by 5 bases, with 10 bases between. Looked up from germline, CDR1 is SGHNT and CDR2 is YENEEA.

The rearrangement uses TRBV4-1 and TRBJ1-1, with no clear D. The V and J ends lost 0 bases and 0 bases respectively, with 11 bases between them. CDR1 MGHRA and CDR2 YSYEKL come from the germline V gene. This CDR3 contains 16 residues. Written as DNA, the CDR3 is TGCGCCAGCAGCCAAGAAACGCCGCAAATGAACACTGAAGCTTTCTTT. This codes for CASSQETPQMNTEAFF.